One and the same sample provided the 2 T cell receptor beta chains below, sequenced in a study of CD8+ T cells in alopecia areata. Cell sorting was performed on pooled cutaneous lymph node cells with CD4, CD8alpha, NKG2D, NKG2ACE and other markers. RNA extraction and reverse transcription yielded cDNA as sequencing template. Sequenced by immunoSEQ multiplex PCR; TCRdb stores in-frame clones only, minus some. This sample has approximately 280,000 clones, each found more than once. The sequenced sample consisted of CD4+ T cells sorted from a lymph node. The receptors come from a C3H/HeJ mouse with alopecia areata. This mouse strain has H2-k as its MHC haplotype.

A few counts support this clone. Mouse names are used for the genes. The read terminates 4 residues before the CDR3 end, so the remaining end is supplied by the germline J gene. The V gene is TRBV5, the J gene TRBJ2-5, with a possible D match to TRBD2 (6 bases). Germline loops: CDR1 LGHNA, CDR2 YNLKQL (reference sequence). The CDR3 length is 14 residues. CDR3 DNA, as far as it was read: TGTGCCAGCAGCCAAGAGTCGGGGGGAGAC. Its translation is CASSQESGGD. The complete CDR3 protein is CASSQESGGDTQYF.

Of note for this clone: Mouse germline and gene names are used. The read terminates 4 residues before the CDR3 end, so the remaining end is supplied by the germline J gene. This chain connects TRBV31 to TRBJ1-2; D is ambiguous. Trimming took off 2 bases at V and 2 bases at J, with 3 bases between the two ends. The CDR3 runs to 11 residues. CDR1 is GKSSPN, CDR2 SITVG, per germline. CDR3 DNA (partial): TGTGCCTGGAGTAGTAACTCC. This codes for CAWSSNS. The full CDR3 protein is CAWSSNSDYTF.